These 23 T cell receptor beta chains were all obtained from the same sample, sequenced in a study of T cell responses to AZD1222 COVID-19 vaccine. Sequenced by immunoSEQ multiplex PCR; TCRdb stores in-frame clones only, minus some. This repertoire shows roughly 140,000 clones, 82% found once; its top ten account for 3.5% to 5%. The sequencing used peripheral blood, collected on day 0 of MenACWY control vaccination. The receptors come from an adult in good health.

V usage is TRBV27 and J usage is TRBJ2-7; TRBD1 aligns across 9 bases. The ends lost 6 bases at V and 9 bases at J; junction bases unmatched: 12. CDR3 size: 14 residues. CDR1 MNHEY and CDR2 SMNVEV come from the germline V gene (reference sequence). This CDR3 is CASRGGQGSFGQYF. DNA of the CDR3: TGTGCCAGCAGGGGGGGACAGGGAAGCTTTGGGCAGTACTTC.

The DNA of the CDR3 is TGTGCCAGCAGCTCATTCCTGGACCCCGCGGGGACTGAAGCTTTCTTT. This codes for CASSSFLDPAGTEAFF. The chain is built from TRBV5-4 and TRBJ1-1, with D hard to call. Looked up from germline, CDR1 is SGHNT and CDR2 is YYREEE (reference sequence). This CDR3 region has 16 residues. Trimming left V 3 bases short and J 5 bases short, with 20 bases between.

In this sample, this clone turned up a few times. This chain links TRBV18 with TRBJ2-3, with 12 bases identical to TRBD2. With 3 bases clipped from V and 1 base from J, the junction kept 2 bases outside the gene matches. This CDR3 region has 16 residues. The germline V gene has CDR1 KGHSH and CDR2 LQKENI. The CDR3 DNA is TGTGCCAGCTCACCCAGACTAGCGGGGGGCACAGATACGCAGTATTTT. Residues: CASSPRLAGGTDTQYF.

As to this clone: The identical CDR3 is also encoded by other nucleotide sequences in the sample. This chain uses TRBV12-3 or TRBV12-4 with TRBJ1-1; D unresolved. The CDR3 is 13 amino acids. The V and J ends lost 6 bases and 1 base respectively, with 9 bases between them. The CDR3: CASRPRGNTEAFF. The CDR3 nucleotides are TGTGCCAGCAGACCTAGAGGGAACACTGAAGCTTTCTTT.

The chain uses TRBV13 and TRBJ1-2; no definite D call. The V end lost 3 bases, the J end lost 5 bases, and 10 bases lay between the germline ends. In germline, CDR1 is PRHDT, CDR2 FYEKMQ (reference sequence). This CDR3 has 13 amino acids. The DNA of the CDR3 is TGTGCCAGCAGCTTTAGAGGGTTGTATGGCTACACCTTC. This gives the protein CASSFRGLYGYTF.

CDR3 in amino acids: CASSARQVTYNEQFF. The CDR3, as DNA: TGTGCCAGCAGCGCGAGACAGGTCACCTACAATGAGCAGTTCTTC. The chain recombines TRBV7-2 with TRBJ2-1; a possible D gene is TRBD1 (6 bases). Trimming took 5 bases from V and 2 from J, leaving 13 bases between them. Germline V lookup: CDR1 SGHTA, CDR2 FQGNSA. The CDR3 loop spans 15 amino acids.

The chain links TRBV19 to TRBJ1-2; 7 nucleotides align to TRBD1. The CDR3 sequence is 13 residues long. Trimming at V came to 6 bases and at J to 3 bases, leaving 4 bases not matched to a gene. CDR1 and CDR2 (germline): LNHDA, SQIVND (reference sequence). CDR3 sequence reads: CASSLTGDYGYTF. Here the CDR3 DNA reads TGTGCCAGTAGCTTAACAGGGGACTATGGCTACACCTTC.

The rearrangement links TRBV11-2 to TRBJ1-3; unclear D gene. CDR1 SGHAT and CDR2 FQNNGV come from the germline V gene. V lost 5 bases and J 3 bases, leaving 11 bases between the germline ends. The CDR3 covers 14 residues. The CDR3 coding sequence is TGTGCCAGCAGCCCGCTGGGCCGTGGAAACACCATATATTTT. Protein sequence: CASSPLGRGNTIYF.

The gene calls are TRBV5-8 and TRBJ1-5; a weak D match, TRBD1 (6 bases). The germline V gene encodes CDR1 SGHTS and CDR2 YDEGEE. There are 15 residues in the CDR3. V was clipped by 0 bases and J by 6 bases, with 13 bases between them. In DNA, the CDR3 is TGTGCCAGCAGCTTGGTTCAGGGGTTGGGTCAGCCCCAGCATTTT. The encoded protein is CASSLVQGLGQPQHF. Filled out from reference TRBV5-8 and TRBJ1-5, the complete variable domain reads EAGVTQSPTHLIKTRGQQATLRCSPISGHTSVYWYQQALGLGLQFLLWYDEGEERNRGNFPPRFSGRQFPNYSSELNVNALELEDSALYLCASSLVQGLGQPQHFGDGTRLSIL.

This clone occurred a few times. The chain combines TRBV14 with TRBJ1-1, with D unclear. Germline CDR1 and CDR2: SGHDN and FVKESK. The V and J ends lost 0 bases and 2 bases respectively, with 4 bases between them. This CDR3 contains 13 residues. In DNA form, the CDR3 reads TGTGCCAGCAGCCAAGATTACAACACTGAAGCTTTCTTT. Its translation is CASSQDYNTEAFF.

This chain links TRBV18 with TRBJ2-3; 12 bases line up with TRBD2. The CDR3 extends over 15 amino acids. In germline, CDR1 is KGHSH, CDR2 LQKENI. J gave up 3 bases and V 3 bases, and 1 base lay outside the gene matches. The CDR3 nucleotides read TGTGCCAGCTCACCCACTAGCGGGGGGACAGATACGCAGTATTTT. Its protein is CASSPTSGGTDTQYF.

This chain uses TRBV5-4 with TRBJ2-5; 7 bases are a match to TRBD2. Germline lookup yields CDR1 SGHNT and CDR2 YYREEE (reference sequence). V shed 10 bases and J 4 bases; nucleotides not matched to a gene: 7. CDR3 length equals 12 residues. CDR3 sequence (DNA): TGTGCCGGGGGGGACGGGACAGAGACCCAGTACTTC. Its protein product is CAGGDGTETQYF.

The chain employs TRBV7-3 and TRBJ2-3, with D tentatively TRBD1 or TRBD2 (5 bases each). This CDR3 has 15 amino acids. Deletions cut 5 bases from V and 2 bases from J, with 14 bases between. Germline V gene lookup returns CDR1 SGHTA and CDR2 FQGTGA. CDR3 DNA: TGTGCCAGCAGCAAATCCGGGACCTTCACAGATACGCAGTATTTT. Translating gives CASSKSGTFTDTQYF.

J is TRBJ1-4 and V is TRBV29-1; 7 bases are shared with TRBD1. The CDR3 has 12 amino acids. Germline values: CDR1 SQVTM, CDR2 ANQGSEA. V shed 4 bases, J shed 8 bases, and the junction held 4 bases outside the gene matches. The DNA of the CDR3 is TGCAGCGTTGGTTACAGGGGCGAAAAACTGTTTTTT. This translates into CSVGYRGEKLFF.

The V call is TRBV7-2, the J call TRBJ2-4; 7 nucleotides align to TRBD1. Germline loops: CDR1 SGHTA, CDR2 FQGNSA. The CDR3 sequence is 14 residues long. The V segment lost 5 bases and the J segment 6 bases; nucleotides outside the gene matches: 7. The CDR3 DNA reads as TGTGCCAGCAGCCCTACCGGGACAGCAAACATTCAGTACTTC. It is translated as CASSPTGTANIQYF.

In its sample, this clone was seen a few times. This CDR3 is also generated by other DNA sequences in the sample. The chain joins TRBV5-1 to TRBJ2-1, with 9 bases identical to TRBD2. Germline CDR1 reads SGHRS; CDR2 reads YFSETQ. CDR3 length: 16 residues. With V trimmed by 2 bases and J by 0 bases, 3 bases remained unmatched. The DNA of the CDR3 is TGCGCCAGCAGCTTAGCGGGGGGCCCCTCCTACAATGAGCAGTTCTTC. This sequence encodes CASSLAGGPSYNEQFF.

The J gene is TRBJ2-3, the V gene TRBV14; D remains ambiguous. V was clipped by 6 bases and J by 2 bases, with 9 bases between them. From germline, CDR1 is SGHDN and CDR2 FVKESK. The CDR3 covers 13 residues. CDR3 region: CASRRTYTDTQYF. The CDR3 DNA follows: TGTGCCAGCAGGAGGACCTACACAGATACGCAGTATTTT.

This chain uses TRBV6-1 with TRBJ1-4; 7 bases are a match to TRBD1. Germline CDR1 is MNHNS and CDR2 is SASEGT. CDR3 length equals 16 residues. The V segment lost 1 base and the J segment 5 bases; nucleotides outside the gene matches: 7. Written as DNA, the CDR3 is TGTGCCAGCAGTGAAGAAGGGACAGCCCGAAATGAAAAACTGTTTTTT. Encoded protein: CASSEEGTARNEKLFF.

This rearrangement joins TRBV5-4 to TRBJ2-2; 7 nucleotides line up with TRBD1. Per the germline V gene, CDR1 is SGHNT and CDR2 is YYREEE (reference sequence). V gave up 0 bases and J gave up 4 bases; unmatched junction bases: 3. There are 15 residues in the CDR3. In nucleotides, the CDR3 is TGTGCCAGCAGCTTGGGGGACAGAGTCACCGGGGAGCTGTTTTTT. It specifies CASSLGDRVTGELFF.

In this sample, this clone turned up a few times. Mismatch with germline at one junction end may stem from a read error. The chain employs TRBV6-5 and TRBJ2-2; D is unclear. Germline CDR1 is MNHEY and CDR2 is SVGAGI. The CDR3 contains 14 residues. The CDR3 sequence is CASSDSGFAGELFF. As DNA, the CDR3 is TGTGCCAGCAGTGACTCAGGTTTTGCCGGGGAGCTGTTTTTT.

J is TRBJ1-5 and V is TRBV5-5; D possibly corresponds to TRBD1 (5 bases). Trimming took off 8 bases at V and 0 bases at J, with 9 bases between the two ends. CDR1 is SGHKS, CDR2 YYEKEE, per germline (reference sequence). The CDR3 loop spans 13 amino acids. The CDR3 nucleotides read TGTGCCAGTGCGGGGGATAGCAATCAGCCCCAGCATTTT. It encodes CASAGDSNQPQHF.

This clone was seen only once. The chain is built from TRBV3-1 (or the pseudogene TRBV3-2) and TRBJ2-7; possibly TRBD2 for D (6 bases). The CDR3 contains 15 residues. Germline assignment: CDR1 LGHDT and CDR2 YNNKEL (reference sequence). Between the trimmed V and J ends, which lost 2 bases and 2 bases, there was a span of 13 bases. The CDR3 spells CASSQRSSEAYEQYF. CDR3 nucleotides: TGTGCCAGCAGCCAAAGGTCTAGCGAAGCCTACGAGCAGTACTTC.

The CDR3 DNA reads as TGTGCCAGCAGTTTATCCGACAGGGACAATCAGCCCCAGCATTTT. Its translation: CASSLSDRDNQPQHF. The chain combines TRBV28 with TRBJ1-5, with TRBD1 matching over 7 bases. CDR3 size: 15 residues. With 1 base clipped from V and 3 bases from J, the junction kept 3 bases outside the gene matches. Germline V gene data show CDR1 as MDHEN and CDR2 as SYDVKM.